The 16 T cell receptor beta chains below come from one sample, sequenced in a study of radiotherapy plus CTLA-4 blockade in lung cancer. Sequencing was performed with immunoSEQ multiplex PCR; in TCRdb, only in-frame clones are kept and a portion is missing. The sample includes about 60,000 clones, about three quarters seen only once; the top ten take roughly 4%. Sequencing was performed on peripheral blood, taken from a patient treated with radiotherapy plus ipilimumab. These receptors were obtained from a human donor with non-small cell lung cancer who had a partial response to radiotherapy plus ipilimumab.

The V gene is TRBV7-9, the J gene TRBJ2-1; TRBD2 aligns across 10 bases. The CDR3 is 17 amino acids. Germline CDR1 is SEHNR and CDR2 is FQNEAQ (reference sequence). V was clipped by 2 bases and J by 0 bases; unmatched bases: 4. The CDR3 sequence: CASSLSSGGPSYNEQFF. Written as DNA, the CDR3 is TGTGCCAGCAGCTTATCTAGCGGGGGACCCTCCTACAATGAGCAGTTCTTC.

This chain connects TRBV2 to TRBJ2-2; 10 nucleotides match TRBD2. After removal of 7 bases from V and 5 bases from J, the junction contained 7 bases not matched to a gene. The CDR3 loop spans 15 amino acids. Germline assignment: CDR1 SNHLY and CDR2 FYNNEI. This CDR3 is CASNPLAGETGELFF. DNA of the CDR3: TGTGCCAGCAATCCTCTAGCGGGGGAAACCGGGGAGCTGTTTTTT.

The V call is TRBV2, the J call TRBJ2-5, with D possibly TRBD1 on 5 matching bases. V lost 11 bases, J lost 5 bases, and 21 bases lay in between. CDR3 size: 14 residues. Germline CDR1 SNHLY, CDR2 FYNNEI. The CDR3 DNA sequence: TGTGCCGACCTCATCCCAGGCCCAGGGGAGACCCAGTACTTC. Protein: CADLIPGPGETQYF.

CDR3 sequence (DNA): TGTGCCTGGAGTGTGGGCGGGGGGGCCCTAGATACGCAGTATTTT. It specifies CAWSVGGGALDTQYF. This chain connects TRBV30 to TRBJ2-3; TRBD2 matches 9 bases. Germline CDR1 reads GTSNPN; CDR2 reads SVGIG (reference sequence). V lost 0 bases to trimming and J lost 5 bases; unmatched junction nucleotides: 6. The CDR3 is 15 amino acids.

J is TRBJ2-7 and V is TRBV27; TRBD1 might be the D (5 bases). This CDR3 has 14 amino acids. CDR1 MNHEY and CDR2 SMNVEV come from the germline V gene (reference sequence). V was clipped by 5 bases and J by 4 bases, with 15 bases between them. The CDR3 reads CASSPSGSPYEQYF. CDR3 nucleotide sequence: TGTGCCAGCAGTCCCTCAGGGTCTCCTTACGAGCAGTACTTC.

The chain employs TRBV19 and TRBJ1-5; weak D call: TRBD1 (5 bases). The CDR3 spans 15 residues. Trimming took off 5 bases at V and 0 bases at J, with 11 bases between the two ends. Germline-derived CDR1 and CDR2 are LNHDA and SQIVND (reference sequence). CDR3 bases: TGTGCCAGTAGTTCACAGGTGAATAGCAATCAGCCCCAGCATTTT. It yields the protein CASSSQVNSNQPQHF. Supplemented by reference TRBV19 and TRBJ1-5, the full variable domain reads DGGITQSPKYLFRKEGQNVTLSCEQNLNHDAMYWYRQDPGQGLRLIYYSQIVNDFQKGDIAEGYSVSREKKESFPLTVTSAQKNPTAFYLCASSSQVNSNQPQHFGDGTRLSIL.

This rearrangement joins TRBV2 to TRBJ1-1; possible D gene TRBD1, 6 bases. The CDR3 consists of 14 residues. CDR1 is SNHLY and CDR2 is FYNNEI in the germline V gene. V gave up 5 bases and J gave up 8 bases, with 18 bases separating them. Here the CDR3 DNA reads TGTGCCAGCAGTAACCTAGGACAGCTACTCGAAGCTTTCTTT. Residues: CASSNLGQLLEAFF.

The rearrangement uses TRBV5-1 and TRBJ2-3; 8 bases map to TRBD2. The CDR3 covers 19 residues. With 0 bases clipped from V and 0 bases from J, the junction kept 12 bases outside the gene matches. The germline gives CDR1 SGHRS, CDR2 YFSETQ. The CDR3 sequence: CASSLALAGGLFSTDTQYF. DNA for the CDR3: TGCGCCAGCAGCTTGGCTCTTGCGGGGGGCCTTTTTAGCACAGATACGCAGTATTTT.

The gene calls are TRBV7-2 and TRBJ2-6; 10 positions match TRBD1. The CDR3 totals 18 residues. Per germline, CDR1 SGHTA and CDR2 FQGNSA. The J segment lost 2 bases and the V segment lost 5 bases, leaving 9 bases of the junction unmatched. The CDR3 nucleotides are TGTGCCAGCAGCCCCCGTCCCGGGACAGGGGCTGGGGCCAACGTCCTGACTTTC. Protein: CASSPRPGTGAGANVLTF.

V and J are TRBV28 and TRBJ1-2; weak D call: TRBD1 (6 bases). CDR1 is MDHEN, CDR2 SYDVKM, per germline. The ends were cut back, 3 bases at V and 5 bases at J, with 13 bases in the middle. The length of the CDR3 is 14 residues. The CDR3 sequence is CASSFVAGAYGYTF. The CDR3 DNA reads TGTGCCAGCAGTTTCGTGGCAGGGGCGTATGGCTACACCTTC.

This chain joins TRBV7-3 and TRBJ2-7; 7 nucleotides agree with TRBD1. Germline V CDR1 and CDR2: SGHTA, FQGTGA. J gave up 5 bases and V 6 bases, and 7 bases lay outside the gene matches. The length of the CDR3 is 13 residues. The CDR3 loop is CASSKGALNEQYF. The CDR3 coding sequence is TGTGCCAGCAGTAAGGGGGCGCTTAACGAGCAGTACTTC.

The chain combines TRBV7-8 with TRBJ1-5; unclear D gene. Germline V gene sequence: CDR1 SGHVS, CDR2 FQNEAQ. This CDR3 is 14 amino acids long. V shed 1 base and J shed 6 bases, with 10 bases lying between them. The CDR3 nucleotides are TGTGCCAGCAGCTTAGGGGGAGGCCGTCAGCCCCAGCATTTT. Its protein product is CASSLGGGRQPQHF.

This chain uses TRBV20-1 with TRBJ2-1; a possible D gene is TRBD2 (5 bases). This CDR3 spans 11 amino acids. V dropped 4 bases and J dropped 6 bases, with 7 bases sitting between them. Germline CDR1 is DFQATT and CDR2 is SNEGSKA (reference sequence). For the CDR3, the DNA is TGCAGTGCTACTAGCTTCAATGAGCAGTTCTTC. Translated: CSATSFNEQFF.

The chain couples TRBV19 to TRBJ2-3; 7 positions agree with TRBD1. V shed 5 bases and J 6 bases; nucleotides not matched to a gene: 11. The CDR3 is 15 residues long. In germline, CDR1 is LNHDA, CDR2 SQIVND (reference sequence). For the CDR3, the DNA is TGTGCCAGTAGTCCCCGAGGACAGGCATTGGATACGCAGTATTTT. This encodes CASSPRGQALDTQYF.

The V and J genes are TRBV28 and TRBJ2-7, with D possibly being TRBD2 (7 bases). V lost 5 bases and J 2 bases, leaving 13 bases between the germline ends. The CDR3 totals 14 residues. The V gene's germline CDR1 is MDHEN and CDR2 SYDVKM. DNA for the CDR3: TGTGCCAGCAGTGTCCGGGGGGCGACCTACGAGCAGTACTTC. As protein: CASSVRGATYEQYF.

J is TRBJ1-1 and V is TRBV6-6; 7 bases are shared with TRBD1. The V segment lost 2 bases and the J segment 12 bases; nucleotides outside the gene matches: 12. CDR3 size: 14 residues. The germline V gene encodes CDR1 MNHNY and CDR2 SVGAGI (reference sequence). The CDR3 reads CASSYPRQGLVPFF. CDR3 sequence (DNA): TGTGCCAGCAGTTACCCCCGACAGGGTTTAGTCCCTTTCTTT.